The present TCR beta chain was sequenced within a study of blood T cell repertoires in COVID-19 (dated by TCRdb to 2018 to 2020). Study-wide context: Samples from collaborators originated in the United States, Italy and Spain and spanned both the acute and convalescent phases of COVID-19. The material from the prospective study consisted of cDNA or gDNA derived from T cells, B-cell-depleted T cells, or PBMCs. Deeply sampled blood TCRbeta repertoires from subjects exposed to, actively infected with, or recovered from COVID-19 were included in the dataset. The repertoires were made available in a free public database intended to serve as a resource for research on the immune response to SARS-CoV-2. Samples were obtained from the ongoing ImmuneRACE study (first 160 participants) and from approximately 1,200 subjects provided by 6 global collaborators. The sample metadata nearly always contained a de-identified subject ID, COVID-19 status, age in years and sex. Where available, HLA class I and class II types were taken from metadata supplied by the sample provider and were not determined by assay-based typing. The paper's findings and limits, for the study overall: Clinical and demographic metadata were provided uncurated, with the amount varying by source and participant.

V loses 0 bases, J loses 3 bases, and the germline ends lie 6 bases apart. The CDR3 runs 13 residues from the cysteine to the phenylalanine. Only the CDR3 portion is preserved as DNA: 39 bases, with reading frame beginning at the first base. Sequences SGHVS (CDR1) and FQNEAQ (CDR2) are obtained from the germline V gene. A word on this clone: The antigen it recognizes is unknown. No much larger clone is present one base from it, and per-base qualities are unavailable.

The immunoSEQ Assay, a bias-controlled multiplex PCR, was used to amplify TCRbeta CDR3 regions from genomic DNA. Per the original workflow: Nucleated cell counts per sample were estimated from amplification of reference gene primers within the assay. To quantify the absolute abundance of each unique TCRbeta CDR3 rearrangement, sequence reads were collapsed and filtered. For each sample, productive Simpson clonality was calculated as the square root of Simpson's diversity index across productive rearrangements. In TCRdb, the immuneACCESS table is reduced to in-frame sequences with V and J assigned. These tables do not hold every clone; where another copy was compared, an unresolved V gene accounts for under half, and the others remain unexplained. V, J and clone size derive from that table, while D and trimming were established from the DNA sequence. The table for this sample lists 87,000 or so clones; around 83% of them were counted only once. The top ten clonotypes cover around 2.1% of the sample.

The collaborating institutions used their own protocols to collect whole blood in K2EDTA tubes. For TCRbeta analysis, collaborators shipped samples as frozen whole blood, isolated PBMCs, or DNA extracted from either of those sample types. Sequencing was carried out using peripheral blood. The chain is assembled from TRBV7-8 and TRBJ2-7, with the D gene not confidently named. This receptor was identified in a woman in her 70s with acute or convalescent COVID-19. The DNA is TGTGCCAGCAGCTTAGCGGTAGTCTACGAGCAGTACTTC. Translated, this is CASSLAVVYEQYF.